These 9 T cell receptor beta chains originate from one sample sequenced in a study of cytomegalovirus exposure and HLA in healthy donors. The PCR ran on 60 Vbeta and 13 Jbeta primers. Repertoires were generated with immunoSEQ multiplex PCR, while TCRdb's copy carries only in-frame clones and drops some. The sample contains fewer than 250,000 clones, just over 75% of which appear only once. Specimen: PBMCs. Receptor source: a man aged 18 to 30 in good health and CMV-seronegative.

The rearrangement joins TRBV5-4 to TRBJ2-5; a possible D gene is TRBD2 (5 bases). Between the trimmed V and J ends, which lost 0 bases and 1 base, there was a span of 13 bases. The CDR3 has 16 amino acids. The germline gives CDR1 SGHNT, CDR2 YYREEE (reference sequence). The chain's CDR3 is CASSLGEGLFQETQYF. The CDR3 region has the DNA TGTGCCAGCAGCTTGGGTGAGGGCCTTTTCCAAGAGACCCAGTACTTC.

The chain combines TRBV5-4 with TRBJ2-7; no firm D call. CDR1 is SGHNT and CDR2 is YYREEE in the germline V gene (reference sequence). Between the trimmed V and J ends, which lost 3 bases and 3 bases, there was a span of 13 bases. The CDR3 runs to 14 residues. The chain's CDR3 is CASSSFPASYEQYF. The CDR3 DNA reads TGTGCCAGCAGCTCCTTCCCAGCGAGCTACGAGCAGTACTTC.

The gene calls are TRBV7-3 and TRBJ2-2, with TRBD2 matching 7 bases. The CDR3 is 16 residues long. With 2 bases clipped from V and 5 bases from J, the junction kept 8 bases outside the gene matches. CDR1 is SGHTA, CDR2 FQGTGA, per germline. CDR3: CASSLWTGAGTGELFF. CDR3 DNA: TGTGCCAGCAGCTTATGGACGGGAGCGGGAACCGGGGAGCTGTTTTTT. Full variable domain (rest looked up from reference TRBV7-3 and TRBJ2-2): GAGVSQTPSNKVTEKGKYVELRCDPISGHTALYWYRQSLGQGPEFLIYFQGTGAADDSGLPNDRFFAVRPEGSVSTLKIQRTERGDSAVYLCASSLWTGAGTGELFFGEGSRLTVL.

V and J are TRBV21-1 and TRBJ1-6. TRBV21-1 is a pseudogene. CDR3 length: 17 amino acids. CDR3 in DNA: TGTGCCAGCAGCAAAGTAGCCCGGGGGGAGGCAAACTCACCCCTCCACTTT. Translating it yields CASSKVARGEANSPLHF.

J is TRBJ1-2 and V is TRBV9; possible D gene TRBD1, 6 bases. Per germline, CDR1 SGDLS and CDR2 YYNGEE. V was pared by 4 bases and J by 4 bases, with 17 bases between. The CDR3 is 15 amino acids. The CDR3 nucleotides are TGTGCCAGCAGCCCTCAGGCAGGGGTGAGCTATGGCTACACCTTC. Its translation is CASSPQAGVSYGYTF. Using reference TRBV9 and TRBJ1-2 for the parts outside the CDR3, the full variable domain is DSGVTQTPKHLITATGQRVTLRCSPRSGDLSVYWYQQSLDQGLQFLIQYYNGEERAKGNILERFSAQQFPDLHSELNLSSLELGDSALYFCASSPQAGVSYGYTFGSGTRLTVV.

CDR3 nucleotides: TGCGCCAGCAGCCGACTTTCTAGCGGCTCTGAGCAGTTCTTC. Translation gives CASSRLSSGSEQFF. J is TRBJ2-1 and V is TRBV5-1, with 7 bases lining up with TRBD2. The CDR3 contains 14 residues. Trimming cost V 4 bases and J 9 bases; bases outside gene matches: 10. Germline CDR1 and CDR2: SGHRS and YFSETQ.

The chain combines TRBV2 with TRBJ2-7; 9 bases fit TRBD1. Germline CDR1 reads SNHLY; CDR2 reads FYNNEI. The CDR3 runs to 13 residues. After removal of 7 bases from V and 6 bases from J, the junction contained 7 bases not matched to a gene. The CDR3 region has the DNA TGTGCCAGCAAGGGACAGGGACTTGGCGAGCAGTACTTC. Encoded protein: CASKGQGLGEQYF.

This clone has more than one count but fewer than ten. The chain's CDR3 is CASSSGGRTYEQYF. The CDR3 DNA reads TGTGCCAGCAGTTCAGGGGGAAGGACCTACGAGCAGTACTTC. The chain employs TRBV6-5 and TRBJ2-7; 7 positions agree with TRBD1. Germline V gene data show CDR1 as MNHEY and CDR2 as SVGAGI. The CDR3 extends over 14 amino acids. The junction had 5 bases not matched to a gene; V was cut back by 4 bases and J by 2 bases.

V usage is TRBV7-6 and J usage is TRBJ2-2; 11 nucleotides agree with TRBD1. This CDR3 has 17 amino acids. Per germline, CDR1 SGHVS and CDR2 FNYEAQ. Germline trimming cut 7 bases from V and 3 bases from J; bases unmatched to any gene: 10. As DNA, the CDR3 is TGTGCCAGCACCCTATGGACAGGGGGCCCGGACACCGGGGAGCTGTTTTTT. This encodes CASTLWTGGPDTGELFF.